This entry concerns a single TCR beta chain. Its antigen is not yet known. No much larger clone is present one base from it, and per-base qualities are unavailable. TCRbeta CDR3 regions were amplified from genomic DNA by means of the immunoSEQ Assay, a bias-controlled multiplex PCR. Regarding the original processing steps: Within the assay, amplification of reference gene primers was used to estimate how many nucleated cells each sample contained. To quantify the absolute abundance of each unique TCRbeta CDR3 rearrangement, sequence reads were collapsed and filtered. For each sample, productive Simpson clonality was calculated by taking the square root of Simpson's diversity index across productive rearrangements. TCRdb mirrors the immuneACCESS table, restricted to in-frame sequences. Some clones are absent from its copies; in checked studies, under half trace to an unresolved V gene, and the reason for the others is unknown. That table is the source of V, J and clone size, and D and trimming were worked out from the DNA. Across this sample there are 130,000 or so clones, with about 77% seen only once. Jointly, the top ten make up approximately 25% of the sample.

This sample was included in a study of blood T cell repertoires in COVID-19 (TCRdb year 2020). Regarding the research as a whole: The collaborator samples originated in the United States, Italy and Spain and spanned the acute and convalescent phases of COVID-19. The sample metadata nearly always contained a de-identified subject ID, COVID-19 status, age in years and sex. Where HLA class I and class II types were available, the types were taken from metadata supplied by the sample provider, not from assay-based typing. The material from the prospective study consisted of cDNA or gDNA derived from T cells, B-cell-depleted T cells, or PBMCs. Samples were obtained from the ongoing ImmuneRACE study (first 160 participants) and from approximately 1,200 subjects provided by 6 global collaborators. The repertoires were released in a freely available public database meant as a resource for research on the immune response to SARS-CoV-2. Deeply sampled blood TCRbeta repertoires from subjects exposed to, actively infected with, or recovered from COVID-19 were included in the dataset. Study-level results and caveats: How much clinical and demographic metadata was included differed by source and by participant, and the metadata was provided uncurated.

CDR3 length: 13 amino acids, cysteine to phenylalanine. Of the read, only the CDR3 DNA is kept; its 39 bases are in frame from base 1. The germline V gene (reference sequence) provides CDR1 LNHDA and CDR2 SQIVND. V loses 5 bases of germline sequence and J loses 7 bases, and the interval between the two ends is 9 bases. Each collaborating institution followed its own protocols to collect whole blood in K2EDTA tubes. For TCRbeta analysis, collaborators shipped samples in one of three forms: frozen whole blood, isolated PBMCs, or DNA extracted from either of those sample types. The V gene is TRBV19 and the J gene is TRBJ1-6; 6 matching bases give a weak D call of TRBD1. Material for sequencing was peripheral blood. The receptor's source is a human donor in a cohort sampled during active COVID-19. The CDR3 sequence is CASSWQGNSPLHF. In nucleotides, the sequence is TGTGCCAGTAGTTGGCAGGGGAATTCACCCCTCCACTTT.